The TCR beta chain under discussion was sequenced for a study of OX40 agonist ivuxolimab in advanced cancers. In the study overall: Clinicians treated patients with ivuxolimab, an agonistic anti-OX40 (CD134) antibody. Study-wide points: In general, CD8+ T cells held more expanded clones than CD4+ did, on average. Partial responders dosed at 0.1-3.0 mg/kg displayed clonal expansion ranking among the lowest.

The germline V gene has CDR1 SNHLY and CDR2 FYNNEI. This CDR3 has 16 amino acids. The germline V and J ends were trimmed by 6 bases and 2 bases, with 20 bases remaining between them. On this clone itself: What it binds is not known.

Clones were sequenced by immunoSEQ multiplex PCR, and TCRdb holds only the in-frame ones, with some missing. Among some 80,000 clones listed, 86% were seen once. This chain links TRBV2 with TRBJ2-7, with D possibly being TRBD1 (5 bases). The sequence came from an adult with an advanced solid tumor such as melanoma, head and neck, liver or kidney cancer. This sample comprised CD4+ or CD8+ T cells sorted from blood, obtained in a trial of the OX40 agonist ivuxolimab. The DNA for the CDR3 is TGTGCCAGCAGACATACAGGACCTCCTTTAACCTACGAGCAGTACTTC. Translating it yields CASRHTGPPLTYEQYF.